The 27 T cell receptor beta chains presented below share a single source sample, sequenced in a study of blood T cell repertoires in COVID-19. Method: immunoSEQ multiplex PCR; TCRdb's copy keeps in-frame clones and lacks some. The sample consists of hundreds of thousands of clones, about 87% of them appearing once. Sequenced input: PBMCs or T cells enriched from blood (not recorded which). These receptor sequences come from a woman aged 45-65 years who had recovered from COVID-19.

The V gene is TRBV5-1, the J gene TRBJ1-2; TRBD1 might be the D (5 bases). The CDR3 is 16 residues long. Trimming shortened V by 2 bases and J by 5 bases, and 19 bases separated the two germline ends. The germline CDR1 and CDR2 sequences are SGHRS and YFSETQ. The CDR3 here is CASSLITGPSRYGYTF. The CDR3 DNA reads as TGCGCCAGCAGCTTAATCACAGGCCCATCCAGATATGGCTACACCTTC.

This chain links TRBV19 with TRBJ1-5; 7 bases fit TRBD1. The germline V gene encodes CDR1 LNHDA and CDR2 SQIVND (reference sequence). The V segment lost 7 bases and the J segment 0 bases; nucleotides outside the gene matches: 21. The CDR3 contains 20 residues. CDR3 DNA sequence: TGTGCCAGTAAGGTGGGGAAAGGGGGCCCTGAGGGTGTTAGCAATCAGCCCCAGCATTTT. Amino acid sequence: CASKVGKGGPEGVSNQPQHF.

This chain links TRBV20-1 with TRBJ1-2; D call uncertain. This CDR3 region has 11 residues. The germline V gene has CDR1 DFQATT and CDR2 SNEGSKA (reference sequence). The V and J ends lost 6 bases and 5 bases respectively, with 10 bases between them. CDR3 region: CSARMQYGYTF. In nucleotides, the CDR3 is TGCAGTGCCAGGATGCAGTATGGCTACACCTTC.

The rearrangement links TRBV10-2 to TRBJ2-1; D gene ambiguous. Germline values: CDR1 WSHSY, CDR2 SAAADI. Trimming cost V 0 bases and J 6 bases, with 3 bases left between them. The CDR3 extends over 12 amino acids. The CDR3 DNA is TGCGCCAGCAGTGAGTCAGCCAATGAGCAGTTCTTC. As protein: CASSESANEQFF.

V usage is TRBV6-5 and J usage is TRBJ1-1; perhaps TRBD1 as D (6 bases). V lost 6 bases and J lost 8, with 13 bases in between. Germline CDR1 and CDR2: MNHEY and SVGAGI. The CDR3 length is 12 residues. The CDR3 region has the DNA TGTGCCAGCAGGATTTACAGGGTGGAAGCTTTCTTT. It yields the protein CASRIYRVEAFF.

The chain is built from TRBV27 and TRBJ1-1; 11 bases are shared with TRBD1. The germline CDR1 and CDR2 sequences are MNHEY and SMNVEV (reference sequence). The V and J ends lost 3 bases and 2 bases, in that order; junction bases with no gene match: 11. The CDR3 loop spans 18 amino acids. The CDR3 DNA is TGTGCCAGCAGTTTTTGGACAGGGGGCTCAGAGGAAAACACTGAAGCTTTCTTT. Protein product: CASSFWTGGSEENTEAFF.

The chain uses TRBV5-5 and TRBJ2-7, with 10 bases fitting TRBD1. CDR1 and CDR2 from the germline V gene are SGHKS and YYEKEE (reference sequence). After removal of 5 bases from V and 1 base from J, the junction contained 6 bases not matched to a gene. The CDR3 spans 15 residues. DNA for the CDR3: TGTGCCAGCAGGATGCCGGGACAGGGGTCCTACGAGCAGTACTTC. It specifies CASRMPGQGSYEQYF.

The genes are TRBV2 and TRBJ2-3; TRBD2 agrees at 12 bases. Per germline, CDR1 SNHLY and CDR2 FYNNEI. The CDR3 covers 19 residues. V dropped 6 bases and J dropped 2; count of bases not matched to a gene: 15. The CDR3: CASSPGVGRLAGATDTQYF. The CDR3, as DNA: TGTGCCAGCAGCCCCGGGGTAGGGAGACTAGCGGGAGCCACAGATACGCAGTATTTT.

The chain carries TRBV4-3 and TRBJ2-2; TRBD2 matches at 7 bases. CDR3 length equals 17 residues. Germline loops: CDR1 LGHNA, CDR2 YSLEER. V shed 0 bases, J shed 4 bases, and the junction held 8 bases outside the gene matches. CDR3 amino acids: CASSQEGGVRGTGELFF. The DNA of the CDR3 is TGCGCCAGCAGCCAAGAGGGAGGGGTAAGGGGCACCGGGGAGCTGTTTTTT.

This clone showed up just once. V is TRBV27 and J is TRBJ1-1, with unresolved D. Trimming took 0 bases from V and 0 from J, leaving 8 bases between them. This CDR3 is built from 15 residues. Germline CDR1 is MNHEY and CDR2 is SMNVEV (reference sequence). The CDR3 DNA follows: TGTGCCAGCAGTTTATCGCCAGGTATGAACACTGAAGCTTTCTTT. It translates to CASSLSPGMNTEAFF.

This chain joins TRBV12-5 and TRBJ1-5; D is perhaps TRBD1 (6 bases). Germline CDR1 LGHNT, CDR2 FRNRAP. The V and J ends lost 7 bases and 5 bases respectively, with 18 bases between them. The CDR3 consists of 15 residues. The CDR3 nucleotides are TGTGCTAGTGCATATTCCAGGGGCGGCGATCAGCCCCAGCATTTT. This encodes CASAYSRGGDQPQHF.

V usage is TRBV7-3 and J usage is TRBJ2-1; 9 bases are shared with TRBD2. In germline, CDR1 is SGHTA, CDR2 FQGTGA. V gave up 8 bases and J gave up 1 base; unmatched junction bases: 6. The CDR3 is 15 amino acids. The CDR3 protein is CASATSGRSYNEQFF. In DNA form, the CDR3 reads TGTGCCAGCGCGACTAGCGGTCGATCCTACAATGAGCAGTTCTTC.

This chain links TRBV19 with TRBJ2-4; 9 nucleotides agree with TRBD1. Trimming cost V 4 bases and J 4 bases; bases outside gene matches: 2. Germline loops: CDR1 LNHDA, CDR2 SQIVND (reference sequence). The CDR3 consists of 14 residues. CDR3 nucleotides: TGTGCCAGTAGTACAGGACAGGGGAAAAACATTCAGTACTTC. Protein product: CASSTGQGKNIQYF.

The chain recombines TRBV7-8 with TRBJ2-1; 8 bases fit TRBD2. The trim removed 6 bases at V and 9 bases at J, leaving 13 bases unmatched. Germline V gene lookup returns CDR1 SGHVS and CDR2 FQNEAQ. CDR3 length equals 15 residues. The CDR3 nucleotides are TGTGCCAGCAGTCCGCGGGGGGTTGCCCCAGGTGAGCAGTTCTTC. Encoded protein: CASSPRGVAPGEQFF.

The chain combines TRBV4-2 with TRBJ2-7, with TRBD1 matching 9 bases. V shed 4 bases and J 4 bases; nucleotides not matched to a gene: 8. CDR3 length equals 15 residues. In germline, CDR1 is LGHNA, CDR2 YNFKEQ. In DNA form, the CDR3 reads TGTGCCAGCAGCCGACCGGGACAGGGACTGTACGAGCAGTACTTC. Protein: CASSRPGQGLYEQYF.

The J gene is TRBJ1-6, the V gene TRBV30; D ambiguous. The germline gives CDR1 GTSNPN, CDR2 SVGIG (reference sequence). The V end lost 1 base, the J end lost 10 bases, and 23 bases lay between the germline ends. The CDR3 is made up of 17 amino acids. The chain's CDR3 is CAWSERVVSKRRSPLHF. DNA of the CDR3: TGTGCCTGGAGTGAGCGGGTGGTCAGCAAGAGGAGGTCACCCCTCCACTTT. Full variable domain (missing parts from reference TRBV30 and TRBJ1-6): SQTIHQWPATLVQPVGSPLSLECTVEGTSNPNLYWYRQAAGRGLQLLFYSVGIGQISSEVPQNLSASRPQDRQFILSSKKLLLSDSGFYLCAWSERVVSKRRSPLHFGNGTRLTVT.

The rearrangement uses TRBV28 and TRBJ1-2, with 10 bases fitting TRBD1. The germline CDR1 and CDR2 sequences are MDHEN and SYDVKM. V dropped 7 bases and J dropped 0; count of bases not matched to a gene: 8. This CDR3 has 16 amino acids. Written as DNA, the CDR3 is TGTGCCAGCAAGGCTGGGACAGGGGTCCCTAACTATGGCTACACCTTC. This codes for CASKAGTGVPNYGYTF.

The chain recombines TRBV9 with TRBJ1-6; D is unclear. This CDR3 is built from 14 residues. Trimming pared 0 bases from V and 9 bases from J, leaving 10 bases between. Germline-derived CDR1 and CDR2 are SGDLS and YYNGEE. The DNA for the CDR3 is TGTGCCAGCAGCGTAGGGATGGGAGGTTCACCCCTCCACTTT. Encoded protein: CASSVGMGGSPLHF.

J is TRBJ2-7 and V is TRBV4-3; 7 nucleotides agree with TRBD1. Germline V gene data show CDR1 as LGHNA and CDR2 as YSLEER. This CDR3 comprises 16 residues. V lost 0 bases, J lost 6 bases, and 11 bases stayed unmatched. This CDR3 is CASSQDWRDRVGEQYF. In DNA form, the CDR3 reads TGCGCCAGCAGCCAAGATTGGAGAGACAGGGTTGGCGAGCAGTACTTC.

This chain joins TRBV19 and TRBJ2-1; D is possibly TRBD2 (6 bases). The CDR3 is made up of 17 amino acids. Germline CDR1 is LNHDA and CDR2 is SQIVND (reference sequence). Trimming shortened V by 0 bases and J by 4 bases, and 16 bases separated the two germline ends. The CDR3 protein is CASSIDHSGTLYNEQFF. The DNA of the CDR3 is TGTGCCAGTAGTATAGATCATAGCGGTACCTTATACAATGAGCAGTTCTTC.

The chain combines TRBV28 with TRBJ2-7; the D gene is possibly TRBD2 (5 bases). The CDR3 consists of 16 residues. Trimming took off 5 bases at V and 4 bases at J, with 21 bases between the two ends. CDR1 is MDHEN and CDR2 is SYDVKM in the germline V gene. The CDR3 is CASSPEDLAGVYEQYF. CDR3 bases: TGTGCCAGCAGTCCCGAGGACTTAGCCGGAGTATACGAGCAGTACTTC.

The chain employs TRBV18 and TRBJ2-5; D unclear. CDR1 is KGHSH, CDR2 LQKENI, per germline. Trimming removed 3 bases at V and 1 base at J, with 9 bases between. The length of the CDR3 is 14 residues. CDR3: CASSPQDTQETQYF. The CDR3 DNA reads as TGTGCCAGCTCACCGCAGGATACCCAAGAGACCCAGTACTTC.

The V and J genes are TRBV19 and TRBJ1-5; 8 bases align to TRBD1. Trimming cost V 3 bases and J 5 bases; bases outside gene matches: 3. This CDR3 has 14 residues. The V gene's germline CDR1 is LNHDA and CDR2 SQIVND (reference sequence). The chain's CDR3 is CASSILTGDQPQHF. The CDR3 bases are TGTGCCAGTAGTATTCTGACAGGGGATCAGCCCCAGCATTTT.

J is TRBJ2-3 and V is TRBV7-6, with 9 positions matching TRBD2. This CDR3 region has 15 residues. V was clipped by 3 bases and J by 2 bases; unmatched bases: 3. Germline V lookup: CDR1 SGHVS, CDR2 FNYEAQ. The CDR3 sequence: CASSLTSGYTDTQYF. The CDR3 nucleotides are TGTGCCAGCAGCTTGACTAGCGGTTACACAGATACGCAGTATTTT. The full variable domain, completed using reference TRBV7-6 and TRBJ2-3, is GAGVSQSPRYKVTKRGQDVALRCDPISGHVSLYWYRQALGQGPEFLTYFNYEAQQDKSGLPNDRFSAERPEGSISTLTIQRTEQRDSAMYRCASSLTSGYTDTQYFGPGTRLTVL.

The chain is built from TRBV6-1 and TRBJ2-1; the match to TRBD2 covers 7 bases. With 1 base clipped from V and 4 bases from J, the junction kept 4 bases outside the gene matches. Germline values: CDR1 MNHNS, CDR2 SASEGT. This CDR3 has 15 amino acids. Here the CDR3 reads CASSEGLAEYNEQFF. Written as DNA, the CDR3 is TGTGCCAGCAGTGAAGGGCTAGCGGAATACAATGAGCAGTTCTTC.

The V gene is TRBV28, the J gene TRBJ1-4, with D perhaps TRBD1 (6 bases). Per germline, CDR1 MDHEN and CDR2 SYDVKM. This CDR3 has 15 residues. V was shortened by 2 bases and J by 8 bases, with 15 bases between the two germline ends. For the CDR3, the DNA is TGTGCCAGCAGTTTACAAACAGGGTGGCAGGAAAAACTGTTTTTT. Residues: CASSLQTGWQEKLFF.

The chain recombines TRBV5-6 with TRBJ2-1; D is perhaps TRBD2 (6 bases). Germline CDR1 SGHDT, CDR2 YYEEEE. The length of the CDR3 is 15 residues. Deletions cut 4 bases from V and 4 bases from J, with 15 bases between. The chain's CDR3 is CASSPRLVKYNEQFF. The CDR3, as DNA: TGTGCCAGCAGCCCGAGACTAGTAAAGTACAATGAGCAGTTCTTC.